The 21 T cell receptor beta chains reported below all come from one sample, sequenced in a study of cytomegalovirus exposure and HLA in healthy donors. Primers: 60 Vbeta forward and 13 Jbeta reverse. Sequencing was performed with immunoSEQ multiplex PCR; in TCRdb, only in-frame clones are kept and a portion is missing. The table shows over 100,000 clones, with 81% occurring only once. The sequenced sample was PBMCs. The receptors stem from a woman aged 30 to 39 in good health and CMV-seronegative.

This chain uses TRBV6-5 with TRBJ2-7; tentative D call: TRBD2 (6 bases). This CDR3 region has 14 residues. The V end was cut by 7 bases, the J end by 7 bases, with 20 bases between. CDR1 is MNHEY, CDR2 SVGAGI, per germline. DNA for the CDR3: TGTGCCAGCACCCCAAACGGCAGGGCGGGAGAGCAGTACTTC. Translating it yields CASTPNGRAGEQYF.

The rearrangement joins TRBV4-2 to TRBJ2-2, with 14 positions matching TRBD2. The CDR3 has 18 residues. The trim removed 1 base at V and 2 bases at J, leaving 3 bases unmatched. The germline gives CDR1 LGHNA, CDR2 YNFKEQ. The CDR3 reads CASSQGLAGGLNTGELFF. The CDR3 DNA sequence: TGTGCCAGCAGCCAAGGACTAGCGGGAGGGTTAAACACCGGGGAGCTGTTTTTT.

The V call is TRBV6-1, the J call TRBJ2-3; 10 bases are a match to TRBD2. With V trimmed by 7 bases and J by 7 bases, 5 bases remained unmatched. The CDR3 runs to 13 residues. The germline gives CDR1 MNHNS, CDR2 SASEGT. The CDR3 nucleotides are TGTGCCAGCATTCTAGCGGGAGCTAATACGCAGTATTTT. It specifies CASILAGANTQYF.

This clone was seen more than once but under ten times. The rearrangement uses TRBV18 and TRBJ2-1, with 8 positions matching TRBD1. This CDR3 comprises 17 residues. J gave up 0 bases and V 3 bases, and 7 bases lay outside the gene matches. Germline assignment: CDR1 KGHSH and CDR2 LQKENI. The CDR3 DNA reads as TGTGCCAGCTCACCTACGGGACAGGAGAGCTCCTACAATGAGCAGTTCTTC. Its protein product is CASSPTGQESSYNEQFF.

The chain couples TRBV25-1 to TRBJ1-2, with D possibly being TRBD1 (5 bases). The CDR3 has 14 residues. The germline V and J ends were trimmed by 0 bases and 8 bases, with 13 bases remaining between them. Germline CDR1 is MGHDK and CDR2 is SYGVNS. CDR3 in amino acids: CASSEYRAKGGYTF. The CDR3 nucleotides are TGTGCCAGCAGTGAATACAGGGCAAAGGGAGGCTACACCTTC.

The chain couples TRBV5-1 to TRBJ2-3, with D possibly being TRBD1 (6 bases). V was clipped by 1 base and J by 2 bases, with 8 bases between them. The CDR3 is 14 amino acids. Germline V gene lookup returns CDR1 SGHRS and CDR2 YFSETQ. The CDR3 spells CASSLQGHTDTQYF. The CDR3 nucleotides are TGCGCCAGCAGCTTGCAGGGGCACACAGATACGCAGTATTTT. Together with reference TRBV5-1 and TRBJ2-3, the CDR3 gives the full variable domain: KAGVTQTPRYLIKTRGQQVTLSCSPISGHRSVSWYQQTPGQGLQFLFEYFSETQRNKGNFPGRFSGRQFSNSRSEMNVSTLELGDSALYLCASSLQGHTDTQYFGPGTRLTVL.

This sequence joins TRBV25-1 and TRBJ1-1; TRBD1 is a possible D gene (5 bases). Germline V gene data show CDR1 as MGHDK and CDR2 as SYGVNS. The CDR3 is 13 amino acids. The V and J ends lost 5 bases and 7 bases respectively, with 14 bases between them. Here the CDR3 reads CASSLPGQNEAFF. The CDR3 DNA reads TGTGCCAGCAGTCTTCCAGGGCAAAATGAAGCTTTCTTT.

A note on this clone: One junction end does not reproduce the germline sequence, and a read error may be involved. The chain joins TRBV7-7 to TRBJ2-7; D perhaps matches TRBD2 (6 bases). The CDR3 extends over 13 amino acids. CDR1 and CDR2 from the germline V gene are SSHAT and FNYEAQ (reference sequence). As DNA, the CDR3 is TGTGCTAGCAGCTTTTCCCGCGGGGCCGAGCAGTACTTC. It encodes CASSFSRGAEQYF.

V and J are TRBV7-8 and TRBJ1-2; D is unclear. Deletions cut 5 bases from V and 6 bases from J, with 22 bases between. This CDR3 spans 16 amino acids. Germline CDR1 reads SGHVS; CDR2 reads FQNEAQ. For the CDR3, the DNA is TGTGCCAGCAGCATTAGATTGTCAGACCCGAGGAATGGCTACACCTTC. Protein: CASSIRLSDPRNGYTF.

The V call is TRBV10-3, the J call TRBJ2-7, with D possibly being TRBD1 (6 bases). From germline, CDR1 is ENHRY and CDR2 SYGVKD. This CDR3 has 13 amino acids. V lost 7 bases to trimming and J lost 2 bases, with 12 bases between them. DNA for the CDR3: TGTGCCATCACCAGGGACAAGACCTACGAGCAGTACTTC. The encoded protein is CAITRDKTYEQYF.

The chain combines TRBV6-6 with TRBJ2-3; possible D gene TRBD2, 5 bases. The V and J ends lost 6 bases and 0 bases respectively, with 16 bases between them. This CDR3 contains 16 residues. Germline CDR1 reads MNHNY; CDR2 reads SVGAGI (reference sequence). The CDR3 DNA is TGTGCCAGCAGGTACAGAGCCGGGGTCAGCACAGATACGCAGTATTTT. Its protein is CASRYRAGVSTDTQYF.

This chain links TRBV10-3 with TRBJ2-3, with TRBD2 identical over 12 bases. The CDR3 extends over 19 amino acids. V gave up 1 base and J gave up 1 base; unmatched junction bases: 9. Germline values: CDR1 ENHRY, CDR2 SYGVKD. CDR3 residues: CAISELGLAGGPGTDTQYF. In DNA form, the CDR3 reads TGTGCCATCAGTGAGTTAGGTCTAGCGGGAGGGCCGGGCACAGATACGCAGTATTTT.

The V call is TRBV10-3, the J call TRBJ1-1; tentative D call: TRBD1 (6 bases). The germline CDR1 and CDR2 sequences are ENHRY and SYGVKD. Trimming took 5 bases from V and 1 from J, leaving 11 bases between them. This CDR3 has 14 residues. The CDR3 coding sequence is TGTGCCATCAGTACGGGACAATCGAACACTGAAGCTTTCTTT. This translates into CAISTGQSNTEAFF.

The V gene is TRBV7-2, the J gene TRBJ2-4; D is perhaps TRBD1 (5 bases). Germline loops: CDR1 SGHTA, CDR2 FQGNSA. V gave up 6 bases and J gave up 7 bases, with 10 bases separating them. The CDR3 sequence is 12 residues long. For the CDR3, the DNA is TGTGCCAGCAGTAATTGGGGCAACATTCAGTACTTC. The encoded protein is CASSNWGNIQYF.

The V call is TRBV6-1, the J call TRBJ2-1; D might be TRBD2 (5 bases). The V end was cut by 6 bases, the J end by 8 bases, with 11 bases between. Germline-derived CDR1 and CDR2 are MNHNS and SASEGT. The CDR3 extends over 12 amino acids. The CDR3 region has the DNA TGTGCCAGCAGCCTACTAGTCGATGAGCAGTTCTTC. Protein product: CASSLLVDEQFF.

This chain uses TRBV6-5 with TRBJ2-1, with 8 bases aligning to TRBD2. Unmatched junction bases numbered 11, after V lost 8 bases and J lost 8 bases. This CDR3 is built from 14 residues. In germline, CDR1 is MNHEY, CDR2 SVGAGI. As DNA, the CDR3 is TGTGCCAGCCGACCGAGCGGGAGAATATATGAGCAGTTCTTC. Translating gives CASRPSGRIYEQFF.

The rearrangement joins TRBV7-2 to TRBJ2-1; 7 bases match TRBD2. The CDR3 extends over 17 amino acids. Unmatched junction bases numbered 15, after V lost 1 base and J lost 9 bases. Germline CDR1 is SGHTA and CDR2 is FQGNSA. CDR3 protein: CASSLEAAGAPMGEQFF. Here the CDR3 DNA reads TGTGCCAGCAGCTTAGAGGCGGCGGGAGCTCCCATGGGTGAGCAGTTCTTC.

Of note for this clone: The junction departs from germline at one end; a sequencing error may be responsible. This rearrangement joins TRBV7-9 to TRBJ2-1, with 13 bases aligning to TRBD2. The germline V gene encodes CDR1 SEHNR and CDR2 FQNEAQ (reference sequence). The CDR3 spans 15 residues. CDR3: CSSSRGTSGDNEQFF. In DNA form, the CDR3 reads TGTTCCAGCAGCCGCGGGACTAGCGGGGACAATGAGCAGTTCTTC. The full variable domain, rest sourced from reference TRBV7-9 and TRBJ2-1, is DTGVSQNPRHKITKRGQNVTFRCDPISEHNRLYWYRQTLGQGPEFLTYFQNEAQLEKSRLLSDRFSAERPKGSFSTLEIQRTEQGDSAMYLCSSSRGTSGDNEQFFGPGTRLTVL.

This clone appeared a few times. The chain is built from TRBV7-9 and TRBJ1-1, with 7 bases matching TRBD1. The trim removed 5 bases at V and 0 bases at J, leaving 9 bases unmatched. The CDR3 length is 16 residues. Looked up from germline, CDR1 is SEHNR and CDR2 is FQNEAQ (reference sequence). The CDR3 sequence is CASSHSGTELNTEAFF. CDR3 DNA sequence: TGTGCCAGCAGCCATTCCGGGACAGAACTGAACACTGAAGCTTTCTTT.

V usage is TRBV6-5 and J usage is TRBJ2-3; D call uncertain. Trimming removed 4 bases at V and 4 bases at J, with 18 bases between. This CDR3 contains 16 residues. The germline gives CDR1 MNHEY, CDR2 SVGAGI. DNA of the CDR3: TGTGCCAGCAGTTCCCTGGGCAAGGAAACAGCAGATACGCAGTATTTT. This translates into CASSSLGKETADTQYF.

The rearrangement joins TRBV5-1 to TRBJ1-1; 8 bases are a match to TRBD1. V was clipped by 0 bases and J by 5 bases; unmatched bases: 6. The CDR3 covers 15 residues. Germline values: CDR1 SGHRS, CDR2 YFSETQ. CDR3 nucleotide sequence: TGCGCCAGCAGCTTGGGCGGACAGGGCGGGACTGAAGCTTTCTTT. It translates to CASSLGGQGGTEAFF.